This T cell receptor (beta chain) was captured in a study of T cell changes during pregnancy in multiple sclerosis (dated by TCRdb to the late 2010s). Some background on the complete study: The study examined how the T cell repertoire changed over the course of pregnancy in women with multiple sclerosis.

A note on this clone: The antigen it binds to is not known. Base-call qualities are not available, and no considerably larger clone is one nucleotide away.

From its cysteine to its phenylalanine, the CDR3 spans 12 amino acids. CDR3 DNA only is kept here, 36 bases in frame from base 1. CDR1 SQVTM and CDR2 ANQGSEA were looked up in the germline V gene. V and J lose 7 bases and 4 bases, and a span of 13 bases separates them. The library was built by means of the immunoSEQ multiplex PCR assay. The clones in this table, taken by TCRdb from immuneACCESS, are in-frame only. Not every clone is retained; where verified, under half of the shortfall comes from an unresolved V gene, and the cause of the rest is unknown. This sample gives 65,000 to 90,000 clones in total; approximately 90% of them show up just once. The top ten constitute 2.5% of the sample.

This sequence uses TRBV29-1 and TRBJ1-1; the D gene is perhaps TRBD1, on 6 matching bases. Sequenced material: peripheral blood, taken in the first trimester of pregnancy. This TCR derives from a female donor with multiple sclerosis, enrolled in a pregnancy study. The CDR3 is CSGGRGGTEAFF. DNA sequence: TGCAGCGGGGGGCGTGGGGGCACTGAAGCTTTCTTT.